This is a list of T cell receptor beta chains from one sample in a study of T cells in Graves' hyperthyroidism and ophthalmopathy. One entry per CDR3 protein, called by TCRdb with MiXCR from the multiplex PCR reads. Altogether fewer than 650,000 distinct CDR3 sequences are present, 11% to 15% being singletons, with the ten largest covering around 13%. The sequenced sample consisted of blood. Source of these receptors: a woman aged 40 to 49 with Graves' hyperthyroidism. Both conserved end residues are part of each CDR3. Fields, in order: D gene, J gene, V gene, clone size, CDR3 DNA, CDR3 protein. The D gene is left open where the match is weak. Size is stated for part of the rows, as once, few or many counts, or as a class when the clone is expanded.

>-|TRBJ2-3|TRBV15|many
TGTGCCACCAGCAGAGGTGATTCAGCAGATACGCAGTATTTT
CATSRGDSADTQYF
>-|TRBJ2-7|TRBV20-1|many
TGCAGTGCTAGAGATCCAGCGGGTCGAACCTACGAGCAGTACTTC
CSARDPAGRTYEQYF
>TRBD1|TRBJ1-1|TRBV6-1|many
TGTGCCAGCAGGCAAGACAGGGCAACTGAAGCTTTCTTT
CASRQDRATEAFF
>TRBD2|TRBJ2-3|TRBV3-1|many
TGTGCCTCTAGACTAGCGGGACACACAGATACGCAGTATTTT
CASRLAGHTDTQYF
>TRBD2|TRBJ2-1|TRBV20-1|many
TGCAGTGCTAGAGTCGGTAGCGGGAGCCCCTCCTACAATGAGCAGTTCTTC
CSARVGSGSPSYNEQFF
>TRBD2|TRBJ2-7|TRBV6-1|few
TGTGCCAGCAGTGAAGTGGCAGTCGGACTAGCGGGAGCCTACGAGCAGTACTTC
CASSEVAVGLAGAYEQYF
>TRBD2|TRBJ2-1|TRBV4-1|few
TGCGCCAGCAGCCAAAACCATAGCGGGAGTCATTTCGATGAGCAGTTCTTC
CASSQNHSGSHFDEQFF
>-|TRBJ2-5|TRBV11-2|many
TGTGCCAGCAGCCCGGGGTTGGTAGAGACCCAGTACTTC
CASSPGLVETQYF
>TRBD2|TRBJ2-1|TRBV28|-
TGTGCCAGCAGTTCCCCCGGCGGGAGCTCCTACAATGAGCAGTTCTTC
CASSSPGGSSYNEQFF
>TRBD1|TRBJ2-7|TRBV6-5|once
TGTGTCAGCAGTTCCTCGGGACAGGTGCCGCACTACGAGCAGTACTTC
CVSSSSGQVPHYEQYF
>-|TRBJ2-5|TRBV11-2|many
TGTGCCAGCAGCCCAGGCTTCCAAGAGACCCAGTACTTC
CASSPGFQETQYF
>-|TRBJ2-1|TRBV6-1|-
TGTGCCAGCATTAAAGGGAGGCAGGGTAACTACAATGAGCAGTTCTTC
CASIKGRQGNYNEQFF
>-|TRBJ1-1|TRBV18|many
TGTGCCAGCTCCTCTCGAGGGACTGAAGCTTTCTTT
CASSSRGTEAFF
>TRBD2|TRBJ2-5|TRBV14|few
TGTGCCAGCAGCCCGAGACTAGCGGGAGAGGGAGAGACCCAGTACTTC
CASSPRLAGEGETQYF
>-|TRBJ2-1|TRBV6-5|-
TGTGCCAGCAGTTACACAGTGCAGGCCAGCTCCTACAATGAGCAGTTCTTC
CASSYTVQASSYNEQFF
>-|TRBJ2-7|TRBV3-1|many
TGTGCCAGCAGCCAGCGGCGGTACGAGCAGTACTTC
CASSQRRYEQYF
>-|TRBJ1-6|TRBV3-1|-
TGTGCCAGCAGCCAGGCGACGACCAGCTCCTATAATTCACCCCTCCACTTT
CASSQATTSSYNSPLHF
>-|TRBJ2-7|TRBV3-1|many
TGTGCCAGCAATCAAACTCCCCGGTCTAGCGAAGATTACGAGCAGTACTTC
CASNQTPRSSEDYEQYF
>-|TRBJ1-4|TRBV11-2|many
TGTGCCAGCAGCTTAGGGATACCGGGGGAAAAACTGTTTTTT
CASSLGIPGEKLFF
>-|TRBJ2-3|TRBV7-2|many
TGTGCCAGCAGCTTAGCGGGGTTGGTCGGAGTTGTGACAGATACGCAGTATTTT
CASSLAGLVGVVTDTQYF
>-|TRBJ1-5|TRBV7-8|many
TGTGCCAGCAGCCAAACCGGGAATAGCAATCAGCCCCAGCATTTT
CASSQTGNSNQPQHF
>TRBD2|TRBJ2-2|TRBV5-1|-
TGCGCCAGCAGCTTGGTTGGCGGGAGAGGTACCGGGGAGCTGTTTTTT
CASSLVGGRGTGELFF
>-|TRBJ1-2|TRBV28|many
TGTGCCAGCAGGCGACAGCGCTATGGCTACACCTTC
CASRRQRYGYTF
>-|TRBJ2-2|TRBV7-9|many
TGTGCCTGCTATGGGGCGGACAACACCGGGGAGCTGTTTTTT
CACYGADNTGELFF
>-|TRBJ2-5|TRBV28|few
TGTGCCAGCACCATTAATGGGCCAACCCAAGAGACCCAGTACTTC
CASTINGPTQETQYF
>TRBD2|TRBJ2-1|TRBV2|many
TGTGCCAGCAGCGGACTAGCGGGAGGGCCTGACAATGAGCAGTTCTTC
CASSGLAGGPDNEQFF
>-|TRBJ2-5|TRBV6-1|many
TGTGCCAGCAGCTCGGCAGAGACCCAGTACTTC
CASSSAETQYF